The next 11 T cell receptor beta chains were all read from a single sample in a study of blood T cell repertoires in COVID-19. Only in-frame clones appear in the TCRdb table, and some are missing; sequencing was by immunoSEQ multiplex PCR. The sample comprises 120,000 to 150,000 clones, around 87% of which are singletons, and less than 45% rests with the top ten. Material for sequencing was peripheral blood. These TCRs come from a man in his fifties who had recovered from COVID-19.

The genes are TRBV7-9 and TRBJ1-2; 8 bases map to TRBD1. CDR1 SEHNR and CDR2 FQNEAQ come from the germline V gene (reference sequence). Trimming removed 4 bases from V and 0 bases from J; junction bases left unmatched: 7. The CDR3 contains 16 residues. Here the CDR3 reads CASSSQGASANYGYTF. CDR3 DNA sequence: TGTGCCAGCAGCTCCCAGGGGGCTTCAGCTAACTATGGCTACACCTTC.

This chain connects TRBV4-1 to TRBJ2-3; TRBD2 aligns across 15 bases. The V gene's germline CDR1 is MGHRA and CDR2 YSYEKL. The CDR3 loop spans 17 amino acids. V dropped 1 base and J dropped 3; count of bases not matched to a gene: 2. CDR3 sequence (DNA): TGCGCCAGCAGCCAAGGGACTAGCGGGGGGGCAACAGATACGCAGTATTTT. This codes for CASSQGTSGGATDTQYF.

The J gene is TRBJ1-1, the V gene TRBV6-6; D remains ambiguous. Germline CDR1 reads MNHNY; CDR2 reads SVGAGI (reference sequence). The CDR3 contains 14 residues. V lost 7 bases and J 2 bases, leaving 14 bases between the germline ends. The CDR3, as DNA: TGTGCCAGCACCCCTCTGAGAGTCAACACTGAAGCTTTCTTT. Encoded protein: CASTPLRVNTEAFF.

The gene calls are TRBV6-4 and TRBJ2-3, with 12 bases identical to TRBD2. The germline CDR1 and CDR2 sequences are MRHNA and SNTAGT. This CDR3 is 15 amino acids long. V trimming: 4 bases; J trimming: 2 bases; junction bases outside the gene matches: 1. CDR3 residues: CASSASGGATDTQYF. CDR3 in DNA: TGTGCCAGCAGTGCTAGCGGGGGGGCCACAGATACGCAGTATTTT.

V and J are TRBV9 and TRBJ2-5; a weak D match, TRBD2 (6 bases). Germline V gives CDR1 SGDLS, CDR2 YYNGEE. The CDR3 has 12 amino acids. V was trimmed by 4 bases and J by 4 bases, leaving 8 bases between them. The CDR3 bases are TGTGCCAGCAGCCTGGAGGGAGAGACCCAGTACTTC. It translates to CASSLEGETQYF.

The J gene is TRBJ2-5, the V gene TRBV6-1, with 11 bases aligning to TRBD2. The CDR3 consists of 15 residues. Per germline, CDR1 MNHNS and CDR2 SASEGT. Losses at the gene ends were 1 base for V and 4 bases for J; bases not matched to a gene: 2. The CDR3 region is CASSEGLAGGETQYF. CDR3 in DNA: TGTGCCAGCAGTGAAGGGCTAGCGGGGGGAGAGACCCAGTACTTC.

The chain joins TRBV7-2 to TRBJ2-1; 7 nucleotides line up with TRBD2. The CDR3 is 13 amino acids. V was pared by 7 bases and J by 8 bases, with 8 bases of the junction left unmatched. The V gene's germline CDR1 is SGHTA and CDR2 FQGNSA. The CDR3 DNA reads as TGTGCCAGCAACCTCATACGGGGGGATGAGCAGTTCTTC. It yields the protein CASNLIRGDEQFF.

The chain combines TRBV12-3 or TRBV12-4 with TRBJ1-1; 7 bases fit TRBD1. There are 13 residues in the CDR3. The V and J ends lost 3 bases and 6 bases, in that order; junction bases with no gene match: 4. CDR3 sequence reads: CASSFGQGAEAFF. The CDR3 DNA sequence: TGTGCCAGCAGTTTTGGGCAGGGGGCTGAAGCTTTCTTT.

This sequence joins TRBV4-3 and TRBJ1-2; a weak D match, TRBD1 (6 bases). The V and J ends lost 0 bases and 4 bases respectively, with 9 bases between them. Germline V CDR1 and CDR2: LGHNA, YSLEER. CDR3 length: 14 amino acids. CDR3: CASSQDRGAYGYTF. The CDR3 nucleotides read TGCGCCAGCAGCCAAGACAGGGGAGCCTATGGCTACACCTTC.

This sequence joins TRBV6-5 and TRBJ1-5, with a tentative D call TRBD1 (6 bases). The germline V gene has CDR1 MNHEY and CDR2 SVGAGI. The V and J ends lost 7 bases and 7 bases respectively, with 14 bases between them. The CDR3 sequence is 13 residues long. The CDR3 bases are TGTGCCAGCACCCCAGGGGCAGGGCAGCCCCAGCATTTT. It codes for CASTPGAGQPQHF.

The rearrangement uses TRBV4-3 and TRBJ2-1; the D gene is possibly TRBD2 (6 bases). Trimming left V 0 bases short and J 3 bases short, with 9 bases between. The CDR3 has 15 residues. The germline V gene has CDR1 LGHNA and CDR2 YSLEER. CDR3 nucleotides: TGCGCCAGCAGCCAAGACACGGGGGACTACAATGAGCAGTTCTTC. Residues: CASSQDTGDYNEQFF.